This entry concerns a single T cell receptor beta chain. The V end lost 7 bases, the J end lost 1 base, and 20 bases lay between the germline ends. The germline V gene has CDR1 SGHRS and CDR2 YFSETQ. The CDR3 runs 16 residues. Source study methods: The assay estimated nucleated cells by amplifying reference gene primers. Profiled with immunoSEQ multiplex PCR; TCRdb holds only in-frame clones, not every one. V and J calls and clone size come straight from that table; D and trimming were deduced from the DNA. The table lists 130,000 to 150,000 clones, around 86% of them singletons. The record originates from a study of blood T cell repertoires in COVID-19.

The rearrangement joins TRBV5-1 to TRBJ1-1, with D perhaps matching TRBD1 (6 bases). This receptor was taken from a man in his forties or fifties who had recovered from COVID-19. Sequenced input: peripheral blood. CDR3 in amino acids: CASRLGSRGGNTEAFF. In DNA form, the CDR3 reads TGCGCCAGCCGCCTAGGCAGCAGGGGTGGGAACACTGAAGCTTTCTTT.